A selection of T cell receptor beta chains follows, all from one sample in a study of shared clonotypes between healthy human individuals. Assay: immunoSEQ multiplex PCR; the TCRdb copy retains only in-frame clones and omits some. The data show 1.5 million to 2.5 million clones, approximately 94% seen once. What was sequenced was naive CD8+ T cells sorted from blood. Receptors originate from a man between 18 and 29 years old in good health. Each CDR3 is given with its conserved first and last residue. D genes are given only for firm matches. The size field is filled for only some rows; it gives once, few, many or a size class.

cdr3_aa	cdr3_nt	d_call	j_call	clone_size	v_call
CASSPGDTEAFF	TGTGCCAGCTCACCGGGTGACACTGAAGCTTTCTTT	.	TRBJ1-1	.	TRBV18
CASSLEAARYNEQFF	TGTGCCAGCAGCTTAGAGGCGGCCCGATACAATGAGCAGTTCTTC	.	TRBJ2-1	.	TRBV11-2
CASSYGQGGNTIYF	TGTGCCAGCAGCTACGGACAGGGGGGAAACACCATATATTTT	TRBD1	TRBJ1-3	.	TRBV13
CASSESRAYTF	TGTGCCAGCAGTGAGTCCAGGGCCTACACCTTC	.	TRBJ1-2	.	TRBV6-1
CASRLASGGTDTQYF	TGTGCCAGCAGACTCGCTAGCGGGGGCACAGATACGCAGTATTTT	TRBD2	TRBJ2-3	.	TRBV7-2
CASSVETGYNEQFF	TGTGCCAGCAGCGTAGAAACAGGTTACAATGAGCAGTTCTTC	.	TRBJ2-1	.	TRBV9
CASSITPNTEAFF	TGTGCCAGTAGTATAACCCCGAACACTGAAGCTTTCTTT	.	TRBJ1-1	.	TRBV19
CASSLDGDEQYF	TGTGCCAGCAGCTTGGACGGCGACGAGCAGTACTTC	.	TRBJ2-7	.	TRBV7-6
CSVEGGDPEAFF	TGCAGCGTTGAAGGGGGAGATCCTGAAGCTTTCTTT	.	TRBJ1-1	.	TRBV29-1
CASSQRGAVETQYF	TGTGCCAGCAGCCAGCGGGGGGCAGTTGAGACCCAGTACTTC	TRBD2	TRBJ2-5	.	TRBV5-4
CASSPGASGTYEQYF	TGTGCCAGCAGCCCGGGGGCTAGCGGGACCTACGAGCAGTACTTC	TRBD2	TRBJ2-7	once	TRBV9
CALIDGDRDTDTQYF	TGTGCCCTAATCGACGGGGACAGAGACACAGATACGCAGTATTTT	TRBD1	TRBJ2-3	once	TRBV10-3
CASSLEGGYEQYF	TGTGCCAGCAGTCTAGAAGGGGGTTACGAGCAGTACTTC	.	TRBJ2-7	.	TRBV27
CASSVGLGGIYEQYF	TGTGCCAGCAGCGTAGGGTTAGGCGGGATCTACGAGCAGTACTTC	.	TRBJ2-7	.	TRBV9
CASSLAQGYEQYF	TGTGCCAGCAGCTTAGCTCAGGGCTACGAGCAGTACTTC	.	TRBJ2-7	.	TRBV11-3
CASSHRTLNTEAFF	TGCGCCAGCAGCCATAGGACCCTGAACACTGAAGCTTTCTTT	.	TRBJ1-1	.	TRBV4-1
CASRAYTGVEAFF	TGTGCCAGCAGAGCATATACAGGGGTAGAAGCTTTCTTT	TRBD1	TRBJ1-1	.	TRBV25-1
CACLQEDRVYEQYF	TGTGCCTGCTTGCAGGAGGACAGGGTCTACGAGCAGTACTTC	TRBD1	TRBJ2-7	.	TRBV30
CASSPSGTQQYF	TGCGCCAGCAGCCCCTCCGGGACGCAGCAGTACTTC	.	TRBJ2-7	once	TRBV5-1
CASSPLGQGMDEQFF	TGTGCCAGCAGCCCGTTGGGGCAGGGGATGGATGAGCAGTTCTTC	.	TRBJ2-1	.	TRBV11-3
CASSLGTGGYEQYF	TGTGCCAGCAGCTTGGGGACAGGGGGCTACGAGCAGTACTTC	TRBD1	TRBJ2-7	.	TRBV13
CATSTSSGEEQFF	TGTGCCACCAGCACCTCTAGCGGGGAGGAGCAGTTCTTC	TRBD2	TRBJ2-1	.	TRBV15
CASSEASGSLTYEQYF	TGTGCCAGCAGTGAAGCTAGCGGGAGCCTCACCTACGAGCAGTACTTC	TRBD2	TRBJ2-7	once	TRBV6-1
CASSRDREGTGELFF	TGTGCCAGTAGTAGGGACAGGGAAGGGACCGGGGAGCTGTTTTTT	TRBD1	TRBJ2-2	.	TRBV19
CAILNGNTIYF	TGTGCCATCCTCAACGGAAACACCATATATTTT	.	TRBJ1-3	.	TRBV7-9
CASSTPWGDEQFF	TGTGCCAGCAGCACCCCCTGGGGCGATGAGCAGTTCTTC	.	TRBJ2-1	.	TRBV7-9
CASSVGRAGGNYNEQFF	TGTGCCAGCAGCGTAGGTCGAGCGGGGGGCAACTACAATGAGCAGTTCTTC	TRBD2	TRBJ2-1	.	TRBV9
CASSQEALGTGDEQFF	TGCGCCAGCAGCCAAGAGGCTTTGGGTACAGGGGATGAGCAGTTCTTC	TRBD1	TRBJ2-1	.	TRBV4-1
CASSRSLSSYNSPLHF	TGTGCCAGCAGCCGGAGTCTGAGCTCCTATAATTCACCCCTCCACTTT	.	TRBJ1-6	.	TRBV14
CAWSVLGGPNEKLFF	TGTGCCTGGAGTGTACTTGGGGGGCCTAATGAAAAACTGTTTTTT	.	TRBJ1-4	.	TRBV30
CASSPGLNTGELFF	TGTGCCAGCAGCCCAGGACTAAACACCGGGGAGCTGTTTTTT	.	TRBJ2-2	once	TRBV13
CASSVDRAPNQPQHF	TGCGCCAGCAGCGTTGACCGGGCCCCCAATCAGCCCCAGCATTTT	.	TRBJ1-5	.	TRBV5-1
CASSPRLATTTDTQYF	TGTGCCAGCAGCCCGAGACTAGCGACCACCACAGATACGCAGTATTTT	TRBD2	TRBJ2-3	.	TRBV7-9
CASSLVRVSKVGDTIYF	TGCGCCAGCAGCTTGGTAAGGGTATCCAAGGTTGGGGACACCATATATTTT	.	TRBJ1-3	.	TRBV5-1
CASSPAIGYEQYF	TGTGCCAGCAGCCCAGCGATAGGGTACGAGCAGTACTTC	.	TRBJ2-7	.	TRBV11-2
CASSFDRGPGNTIYF	TGTGCCAGCAGTTTTGACAGGGGTCCGGGAAACACCATATATTTT	TRBD1	TRBJ1-3	.	TRBV27
CSVVGQSSYNEQFF	TGCAGCGTTGTCGGACAGAGCTCCTACAATGAGCAGTTCTTC	.	TRBJ2-1	.	TRBV29-1
CASSPEPSSSYEQYF	TGTGCCAGCAGCCCCGAGCCCAGTAGCTCCTACGAGCAGTACTTC	.	TRBJ2-7	.	TRBV9
CASSPPGQRGTGELFF	TGTGCCAGCTCACCTCCGGGACAGAGGGGAACCGGGGAGCTGTTTTTT	TRBD1	TRBJ2-2	.	TRBV18
CASSLVTGDSYEQYF	TGTGCCAGCAGCTTAGTGACAGGGGATTCATACGAGCAGTACTTC	TRBD1	TRBJ2-7	few	TRBV7-9
CASSDTGLSYEQYF	TGTGCCAGCAGTGATACGGGACTATCCTACGAGCAGTACTTC	TRBD2	TRBJ2-7	.	TRBV6-1